The source of this T cell receptor beta chain is a study of control samples from healthy donors and cancer patients. V was shortened by 2 bases and J by 3 bases, with 16 bases between the two germline ends. The CDR3 has 17 amino acids. Germline CDR1 is LGHDT and CDR2 is YNNKEL (reference sequence). TCRdb's table, derived via immunoSEQ multiplex PCR, lists solely in-frame clones and lacks some. The data contain 95,000 to 150,000 clones, around 86% of them seen just once; the ten biggest clones take up around 9.4%. The clonotype was recovered from a man aged 35 to 55 in good health. V and J are TRBV3-1 (or the pseudogene TRBV3-2) and TRBJ1-4, with unresolved D. The sample consisted of blood. The CDR3 region has the DNA TGTGCCAGCAGCCAACATCGCCTTAATCTGGCTAATGAAAAACTGTTTTTT. Translated: CASSQHRLNLANEKLFF.